Each of the 10 T cell receptor beta chains below was sequenced from the same sample in a study of vaccination and CD4 T cells after COVID-19. Sequencing of the DNA from cultured CD4+ T cells was carried out with the Oncomine TCR Beta short-read assay. MiXCR, applied by TCRdb to the PCR reads, yields one record per CDR3 protein. The sample consists of around 10,000 distinct CDR3 sequences, almost 65% of them appearing once. No cognate antigen is known for these TCRs. Treatment of the sample: approximately 9-day PBMC culture with coronavirus spike peptide pools or control peptides (ViraFEST assay). Sequenced: CD4+ T cells from blood, cultured in vitro. These receptors originate from a human donor who had recovered from COVID-19.

The chain has TRBV2 and TRBJ2-6; D remains ambiguous. V was cut by 7 bases and J by 2 bases, with 9 bases left in between. The CDR3 is 14 residues long. CDR1 SNHLY and CDR2 FYNNEI come from the germline V gene. The CDR3 region is CASNPEAGANVLTF. The CDR3, as DNA: TGTGCCAGCAATCCCGAGGCTGGGGCCAACGTCCTGACTTTC. Complete variable domain (other parts from reference TRBV2 and TRBJ2-6): EPEVTQTPSHQVTQMGQEVILRCVPISNHLYFYWYRQILGQKVEFLVSFYNNEISEKSEIFDDQFSVERPDGSNFTLKIRSTKLEDSAMYFCASNPEAGANVLTFGAGSRLTVL.

The chain joins TRBV20-1 to TRBJ1-6, with D possibly matching TRBD1 (6 bases). Germline CDR1 is DFQATT and CDR2 is SNEGSKA (reference sequence). V was shortened by 1 base and J by 7 bases, with 14 bases between the two germline ends. The CDR3 is 15 residues long. The CDR3 bases are TGCAGTGCTAGAGCGTCTGGACAGAAGAATTCACCCCTCCACTTT. This translates into CSARASGQKNSPLHF.

The chain joins TRBV19 to TRBJ1-5, with a tentative D call TRBD1 (5 bases). The ends were cut back, 6 bases at V and 3 bases at J, with 12 bases in the middle. CDR3 size: 14 residues. CDR1 LNHDA and CDR2 SQIVND come from the germline V gene (reference sequence). CDR3 region: CASRWDVYNQPQHF. DNA for the CDR3: TGTGCCAGTAGGTGGGACGTCTACAATCAGCCCCAGCATTTT. Full variable domain (rest looked up from reference TRBV19 and TRBJ1-5): DGGITQSPKYLFRKEGQNVTLSCEQNLNHDAMYWYRQDPGQGLRLIYYSQIVNDFQKGDIAEGYSVSREKKESFPLTVTSAQKNPTAFYLCASRWDVYNQPQHFGDGTRLSIL.

This chain joins TRBV20-1 and TRBJ1-1, with 9 positions matching TRBD1. This CDR3 has 12 amino acids. With V trimmed by 6 bases and J by 5 bases, 4 bases remained unmatched. Germline assignment: CDR1 DFQATT and CDR2 SNEGSKA (reference sequence). CDR3 protein: CSAPDRGTEAFF. The CDR3, as DNA: TGCAGTGCCCCAGACAGGGGGACTGAAGCTTTCTTT.

The chain has TRBV27 and TRBJ1-5; no reliable D call. Germline V gives CDR1 MNHEY, CDR2 SMNVEV (reference sequence). Trimming removed 8 bases from V and 4 bases from J, with 12 bases in between. This CDR3 contains 13 residues. The CDR3 protein is CASRMAYNQPQHF. The CDR3 region has the DNA TGTGCCAGCCGAATGGCCTATAATCAGCCCCAGCATTTT.

The chain employs TRBV7-3 and TRBJ2-2, with D perhaps TRBD2 (6 bases). Germline V gives CDR1 SGHTA, CDR2 FQGTGA. V was cut by 5 bases and J by 6 bases, with 13 bases left in between. The length of the CDR3 is 14 residues. As DNA, the CDR3 is TGTGCCAGCAGCAGTAGCAGGGAGGCCGGGGAGCTGTTTTTT. Amino acids: CASSSSREAGELFF.

The CDR3 coding sequence is TGTGCCAGCAGTGGATGGGGGACAAGGAGCACCGGGGAGCTGTTTTTT. This sequence encodes CASSGWGTRSTGELFF. The chain is built from TRBV27 and TRBJ2-2, with a tentative D call TRBD1 (6 bases). Per the germline V gene, CDR1 is MNHEY and CDR2 is SMNVEV (reference sequence). The CDR3 has 16 residues. V was trimmed by 5 bases and J by 4 bases, leaving 17 bases between them.

J is TRBJ2-7 and V is TRBV7-9; D unclear. The CDR3 consists of 14 residues. Germline lookup yields CDR1 SEHNR and CDR2 FQNEAQ (reference sequence). Trimming pared 1 base from V and 2 bases from J, leaving 9 bases between. The CDR3 reads CASSLGHQTYEQYF. CDR3 bases: TGTGCCAGCAGCTTAGGCCACCAAACCTACGAGCAGTACTTC.

The V call is TRBV6-4, the J call TRBJ1-2; 7 bases line up with TRBD1. V shed 7 bases, J shed 6 bases, and the junction held 11 bases outside the gene matches. This CDR3 contains 14 residues. Looked up from germline, CDR1 is MRHNA and CDR2 is SNTAGT. CDR3 DNA: TGTGCCAGCATACGGGGGCAGGGGGGTAATGGCTACACCTTC. This translates into CASIRGQGGNGYTF.

This chain links TRBV6-5 with TRBJ1-1, with TRBD1 as a possible D gene (6 bases). CDR1 and CDR2 (germline): MNHEY, SVGAGI. V was clipped by 0 bases and J by 1 base, with 9 bases between them. CDR3 size: 15 residues. The CDR3 loop is CASSYSGTPNTEAFF. CDR3 coding DNA: TGTGCCAGCAGTTACTCAGGGACACCGAACACTGAAGCTTTCTTT.